The rows below give T cell receptor beta chains drawn from one sample of a study of shared clonotypes between healthy human individuals. The assay was immunoSEQ multiplex PCR, and TCRdb's table has in-frame clones only and misses some. The data show more than 2 million clones, 85% to 95% seen once. The sequenced material came from naive CD4+ T cells sorted from blood. The source of these receptors is a man in his late teens or twenties in good health. The CDR3 runs from the conserved cysteine through the conserved F or W. The D gene is left open where the match is weak. For some rows the clone size is stated as once, few or many, or as a class when expanded; others skip it.

>-|TRBJ2-1|TRBD1|TRBV5-1
CASKQGALYNEQFF
TGCGCCAGCAAACAGGGGGCCCTTTACAATGAGCAGTTCTTC
>-|TRBJ1-5|TRBD1|TRBV18
CASSPFSGQGSNQPQHF
TGTGCCAGCTCGCCTTTCTCCGGACAGGGAAGCAATCAGCCCCAGCATTTT
>-|TRBJ2-5|TRBD1|TRBV5-4
CASSLRDRDQETQYF
TGTGCCAGCAGCCTCAGGGACAGGGACCAAGAGACCCAGTACTTC
>-|TRBJ2-5|TRBD1|TRBV4-1
CASSQDDPRGRETQYF
TGCGCCAGCAGCCAAGATGACCCGAGGGGGCGGGAGACCCAGTACTTC
>-|TRBJ2-5|-|TRBV18
CASSPSRGTRSHF
TGTGCCAGCTCACCCTCAAGAGGGACCCGCTCACACTTC
>-|TRBJ2-7|-|TRBV4-1
CASSQAGGAYEQYF
TGCGCCAGCAGCCAAGCGGGCGGAGCCTACGAGCAGTACTTC
>-|TRBJ2-7|-|TRBV6-1
CASKGGQVGHYEQYF
TGTGCCAGCAAGGGTGGGCAGGTCGGTCACTACGAGCAGTACTTC
>-|TRBJ1-5|-|TRBV4-1
CASSQGDGYNQPQHF
TGCGCCAGCAGCCAAGGCGACGGTTACAATCAGCCCCAGCATTTT
>once|TRBJ1-2|-|TRBV5-4
CASSLKGIGRGYTF
TGTGCCAGCAGCTTGAAAGGGATCGGTCGTGGCTACACCTTC
>-|TRBJ2-7|-|TRBV6-6
CASSYIGKSYEQYF
TGTGCCAGCAGTTATATAGGGAAATCCTACGAGCAGTACTTC
>-|TRBJ1-5|-|TRBV28
CASSHQGNQPQHF
TGTGCCAGCAGTCACCAGGGGAATCAGCCCCAGCATTTT
>-|TRBJ2-4|TRBD1|TRBV18
CASSGTVDKNIQYF
TGTGCCAGCTCAGGGACAGTGGACAAAAACATTCAGTACTTC
>-|TRBJ2-1|-|TRBV5-1
CASSARAASGNEQFF
TGCGCCAGCAGCGCCCGGGCGGCTTCGGGGAATGAGCAGTTCTTC
>-|TRBJ1-1|-|TRBV4-1
CASSQGPEAFF
TGCGCCAGCAGCCAAGGCCCTGAAGCTTTCTTT
>-|TRBJ1-1|-|TRBV10-3
CAISPGVADTEAFF
TGTGCCATCAGCCCGGGGGTCGCGGACACTGAAGCTTTCTTT
>-|TRBJ2-2|TRBD1|TRBV27
CASSSQGAGTGELFF
TGTGCCAGCAGTTCACAGGGGGCAGGCACCGGGGAGCTGTTTTTT
>-|TRBJ1-6|TRBD1|TRBV6-5
CASSRQGAGNSPLHF
TGTGCCAGCAGTCGACAGGGGGCGGGAAATTCACCCCTCCACTTT
>-|TRBJ2-2|-|TRBV28
CASSTSPNTGELFF
TGTGCCAGCAGTACTAGTCCCAACACCGGGGAGCTGTTTTTT
>-|TRBJ2-7|-|TRBV28
CASIPQKGSYEQYF
TGTGCCAGCATACCGCAAAAAGGGTCCTACGAGCAGTACTTC
>-|TRBJ2-2|-|TRBV28
CASSLFRGNGELFF
TGTGCCAGCAGTTTGTTCCGAGGGAACGGGGAGCTGTTTTTT
>few|TRBJ1-5|-|TRBV18
CASSLVQGNQPQHF
TGTGCCAGCTCATTAGTCCAGGGTAATCAGCCCCAGCATTTT
>-|TRBJ2-2|TRBD2|TRBV11-2
CASSLAGGLNTGELFF
TGTGCCAGCAGCTTAGCGGGGGGGTTGAACACCGGGGAGCTGTTTTTT
>-|TRBJ1-3|-|TRBV7-3
CASSSGQGNTIYF
TGTGCCAGCAGCTCCGGACAGGGAAACACCATATATTTT
>few|TRBJ2-1|-|TRBV6-5
CASSEPGLLHNEQFF
TGTGCCAGCAGCGAACCGGGACTTCTACACAATGAGCAGTTCTTC
>-|TRBJ2-1|-|TRBV9
CASSGLWTVSYNEQFF
TGTGCCAGCAGCGGTCTTTGGACAGTCTCCTACAATGAGCAGTTCTTC
>-|TRBJ1-2|TRBD1|TRBV6-5
CASSYTGGHANYGYTF
TGTGCCAGCAGTTATACAGGGGGCCACGCTAACTATGGCTACACCTTC
>-|TRBJ1-4|-|TRBV5-1
CASSPDGQIYEKLFF
TGCGCCAGCAGCCCGGACGGACAGATATATGAAAAACTGTTTTTT
>-|TRBJ2-3|-|TRBV7-8
CASSLSATDTQYF
TGTGCCAGCAGCTTGTCAGCAACAGATACGCAGTATTTT
>-|TRBJ2-7|-|TRBV12-5
CASGLPNERRPSYEQYF
TGTGCTAGTGGTTTGCCCAATGAGCGGCGCCCCTCCTACGAGCAGTACTTC
>-|TRBJ1-5|-|TRBV25-1
CASSEAGRNQPQHF
TGTGCCAGCAGTGAAGCAGGTCGAAATCAGCCCCAGCATTTT
>once|TRBJ1-1|TRBD1|TRBV18
CASSRQGTEAFF
TGTGCCAGCTCACGACAGGGGACTGAAGCTTTCTTT
>-|TRBJ2-1|TRBD2|TRBV5-6
CASSPGPIAGVLFF
TGTGCCAGCAGCCCGGGCCCTATAGCGGGAGTGCTGTTCTTC
>-|TRBJ1-1|-|TRBV19
CASTLGGQLSTEAFF
TGTGCCAGTACCCTGGGGGGGCAGCTGAGCACTGAAGCTTTCTTT
>-|TRBJ2-3|TRBD1|TRBV5-4
CASSSRQGSADTQYF
TGTGCCAGCAGCTCGCGACAGGGGTCAGCAGATACGCAGTATTTT
>once|TRBJ1-3|TRBD1|TRBV30
CAWGRGLNTIYF
TGTGCCTGGGGCAGGGGGTTGAACACCATATATTTT
>-|TRBJ1-5|TRBD1|TRBV28
CASSSRTGLYSNQPQHF
TGTGCCAGCAGTTCCCGGACAGGCTTGTATAGCAATCAGCCCCAGCATTTT
>-|TRBJ1-2|-|TRBV27
CASSLRGAQGGESSGGYTF
TGTGCCAGCAGTTTAAGAGGAGCACAAGGGGGGGAAAGTAGTGGAGGCTACACCTTC
>-|TRBJ2-3|-|TRBV7-9
CASSLGVNEVAGDTQYF
TGTGCCAGCAGCTTAGGAGTCAATGAGGTTGCAGGGGATACGCAGTATTTT
>-|TRBJ1-5|-|TRBV10-3
CAISSLGVNQPQHF
TGTGCCATCAGCAGTCTGGGGGTAAATCAGCCCCAGCATTTT
>-|TRBJ2-7|TRBD2|TRBV5-1
CASSLSSGLPNEQYF
TGCGCCAGCAGCTTATCTAGCGGGCTTCCGAACGAGCAGTACTTC
>-|TRBJ1-3|-|TRBV28
CASSLSVKIGNTIYF
TGTGCCAGCAGTTTATCCGTTAAAATCGGAAACACCATATATTTT
>-|TRBJ1-5|TRBD1|TRBV19
CASSTPGQIVNQPQHF
TGTGCCAGTAGTACGCCGGGACAGATTGTTAATCAGCCCCAGCATTTT
>-|TRBJ2-3|-|TRBV5-1
CASSLPTGLPTDTQYF
TGCGCCAGCAGCTTGCCCACGGGACTTCCTACAGATACGCAGTATTTT